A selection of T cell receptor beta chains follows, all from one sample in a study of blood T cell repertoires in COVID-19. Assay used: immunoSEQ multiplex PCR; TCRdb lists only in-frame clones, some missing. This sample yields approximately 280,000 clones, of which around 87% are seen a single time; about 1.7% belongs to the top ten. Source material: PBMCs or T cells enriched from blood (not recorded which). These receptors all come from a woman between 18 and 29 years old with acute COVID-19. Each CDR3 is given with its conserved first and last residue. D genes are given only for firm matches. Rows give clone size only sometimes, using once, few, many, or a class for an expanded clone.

CDR3: CASSLWLNRVSTEAFF
DNA: TGTGCCAGCAGCTTGTGGTTAAACAGGGTCAGCACTGAAGCTTTCTTT
D: .
length: 16
V: TRBV5-6
J: TRBJ1-1
size: .

CDR3: CASSLQGVAYEQYF
DNA: TGTGCCAGCAGCTTACAGGGGGTTGCCTACGAGCAGTACTTC
D: TRBD1
length: 14
V: TRBV13
J: TRBJ2-7
size: .

CDR3: CATSEGVLLAGKTMGGELFF
DNA: TGTGCCACCAGCGAAGGGGTATTACTAGCGGGAAAAACCATGGGCGGGGAGCTGTTTTTT
D: TRBD2
length: 20
V: TRBV24-1
J: TRBJ2-2
size: .

CDR3: CASSHVHEQYF
DNA: TGCGCCAGCAGCCATGTTCACGAGCAGTACTTC
D: .
length: 11
V: TRBV10-2
J: TRBJ2-7
size: .

CDR3: CASSGLKYSKSNEQFF
DNA: TGCGCCAGCAGTGGCCTCAAATACTCAAAAAGTAATGAGCAGTTCTTC
D: .
length: 16
V: TRBV10-1
J: TRBJ2-1
size: .

CDR3: CASSEWAGNQPQHF
DNA: TGTGCCAGCAGTGAATGGGCAGGGAATCAGCCCCAGCATTTT
D: .
length: 14
V: TRBV6-1
J: TRBJ1-5
size: .

CDR3: CASSIIPGTVINYGYTF
DNA: TGTGCCAGTAGTATAATTCCCGGGACAGTTATCAACTATGGCTACACCTTC
D: TRBD1
length: 17
V: TRBV19
J: TRBJ1-2
size: .

CDR3: CASSYSSSYNEQFF
DNA: TGTGCCAGCAGTTACTCGAGTTCATACAATGAGCAGTTCTTC
D: .
length: 14
V: TRBV6-5
J: TRBJ2-1
size: .

CDR3: CASSSPLAGGYLYEQYF
DNA: TGTGCCAGCAGCTCCCCTCTAGCGGGAGGGTATCTCTACGAGCAGTACTTC
D: TRBD2
length: 17
V: TRBV7-9
J: TRBJ2-7
size: .

CDR3: CASSRGTSGQRLDYF
DNA: TGTGCCAGCAGCCGCGGGACTTCGGGCCAAAGACTAGATTACTTC
D: .
length: 15
V: TRBV11-2
J: TRBJ2-7
size: once

CDR3: CATSDLQVAGQETQYF
DNA: TGTGCCACCAGTGATTTGCAAGTGGCGGGCCAAGAGACCCAGTACTTC
D: .
length: 16
V: TRBV24-1
J: TRBJ2-5
size: .

CDR3: CASRGEGRVQHF
DNA: TGTGCCAGCAGGGGGGAGGGAAGGGTCCAGCATTTT
D: .
length: 12
V: TRBV2
J: TRBJ1-5
size: .

CDR3: CASRNRAWQSSYNSPLHF
DNA: TGTGCCAGCAGGAACAGGGCATGGCAAAGCTCCTATAATTCACCCCTCCACTTT
D: .
length: 18
V: TRBV28
J: TRBJ1-6
size: .

CDR3: CASSIPGATEAFF
DNA: TGTGCCAGTAGTATACCAGGGGCCACTGAAGCTTTCTTT
D: .
length: 13
V: TRBV19
J: TRBJ1-1
size: .

CDR3: CAGQRSKVPGYGYTF
DNA: TGTGCCGGACAACGCAGCAAGGTTCCAGGCTATGGCTACACCTTC
D: .
length: 15
V: TRBV2
J: TRBJ1-2
size: .

CDR3: CASRASIQETQYF
DNA: TGTGCCAGCAGGGCATCAATTCAAGAGACCCAGTACTTC
D: .
length: 13
V: TRBV6-5
J: TRBJ2-5
size: .

CDR3: CASSLTGTVPYEQYF
DNA: TGTGCCAGCAGCCTAACCGGGACAGTGCCCTACGAGCAGTACTTC
D: TRBD1
length: 15
V: TRBV7-2
J: TRBJ2-7
size: .

CDR3: CASSQPGQKIDGYTF
DNA: TGCGCCAGCAGCCAACCCGGACAGAAGATTGATGGCTACACCTTC
D: .
length: 15
V: TRBV4-1
J: TRBJ1-2
size: once

CDR3: CASRLDSRSGNTIYF
DNA: TGTGCCAGCAGATTGGACAGCCGATCCGGAAACACCATATATTTT
D: .
length: 15
V: TRBV6-5
J: TRBJ1-3
size: .

CDR3: CASSRGGGYNQPQHF
DNA: TGTGCCAGTAGTAGGGGCGGGGGCTACAATCAGCCCCAGCATTTT
D: .
length: 15
V: TRBV19
J: TRBJ1-5
size: .

CDR3: CASSWSTGIETQYF
DNA: TGTGCCAGCAGCTGGTCGACAGGGATAGAGACCCAGTACTTC
D: TRBD1
length: 14
V: TRBV7-9
J: TRBJ2-5
size: once

CDR3: CASSTGTSGTYEQYF
DNA: TGCGCCAGCAGCACCGGGACTAGCGGGACCTACGAGCAGTACTTC
D: TRBD2
length: 15
V: TRBV5-1
J: TRBJ2-7
size: .

CDR3: CASSLGGQNEQFF
DNA: TGTGCCAGCAGCTTAGGGGGACAGAATGAGCAGTTCTTC
D: TRBD1
length: 13
V: TRBV11-3
J: TRBJ2-1
size: .

CDR3: CASRLASGRDTQYF
DNA: TGTGCCAGCCGCCTGGCTAGCGGGAGGGATACGCAGTATTTT
D: TRBD2
length: 14
V: TRBV3-1/TRBV3-2
J: TRBJ2-3
size: .

CDR3: CASSHPTGGRGEAFF
DNA: TGCGCCAGCAGCCACCCCACAGGGGGCAGGGGTGAAGCTTTCTTT
D: TRBD1
length: 15
V: TRBV4-1
J: TRBJ1-1
size: .

CDR3: CASWDSYNSPLHF
DNA: TGTGCCAGCTGGGACAGCTATAATTCACCCCTCCACTTT
D: TRBD1
length: 13
V: TRBV19
J: TRBJ1-6
size: .

CDR3: CSANHNNEQFF
DNA: TGCAGTGCTAACCACAACAATGAGCAGTTCTTC
D: .
length: 11
V: TRBV20-1
J: TRBJ2-1
size: once

CDR3: CASAQGQGVGSPLHF
DNA: TGTGCCAGCGCCCAGGGACAGGGGGTAGGGTCACCCCTCCACTTT
D: TRBD1
length: 15
V: TRBV5-6
J: TRBJ1-6
size: .

CDR3: CAQATGAGNTIYF
DNA: TGTGCCCAAGCTACGGGGGCTGGAAACACCATATATTTT
D: .
length: 13
V: TRBV30
J: TRBJ1-3
size: .

CDR3: CASSQQGAGSPLHF
DNA: TGTGCCAGCTCCCAACAGGGGGCCGGTTCACCCCTCCACTTT
D: TRBD1
length: 14
V: TRBV18
J: TRBJ1-6
size: .

CDR3: CASSLTGTNEKLFF
DNA: TGTGCCAGCAGCTTGACAGGGACAAATGAAAAACTGTTTTTT
D: TRBD1
length: 14
V: TRBV11-2
J: TRBJ1-4
size: .

CDR3: CASSFRQGGEKLFF
DNA: TGTGCCAGCAGTTTCCGACAGGGAGGTGAAAAACTGTTTTTT
D: TRBD1
length: 14
V: TRBV7-9
J: TRBJ1-4
size: .

CDR3: CAWSPVASRGGGYTF
DNA: TGTGCCTGGAGTCCCGTGGCCTCGCGTGGGGGGGGCTACACCTTC
D: .
length: 15
V: TRBV30
J: TRBJ1-2
size: .

CDR3: CASSLPPAGDGYTF
DNA: TGTGCCAGCAGCCTCCCCCCCGCAGGGGACGGCTACACCTTC
D: .
length: 14
V: TRBV7-9
J: TRBJ1-2
size: once

CDR3: CASSLSGGDTYEQYF
DNA: TGTGCCAGCAGTTTATCCGGCGGGGATACCTACGAGCAGTACTTC
D: .
length: 15
V: TRBV27
J: TRBJ2-7
size: .

CDR3: CASSYSSGGHDEQYF
DNA: TGTGCCAGCAGTTACTCCTCGGGCGGGCACGACGAGCAGTACTTC
D: .
length: 15
V: TRBV6-2/TRBV6-3
J: TRBJ2-7
size: .

CDR3: CASSQYNSPLHF
DNA: TGTGCCAGCAGTCAGTATAATTCACCCCTCCACTTT
D: .
length: 12
V: TRBV25-1
J: TRBJ1-6
size: .

CDR3: CAWSRSWSSYEQYF
DNA: TGTGCCTGGAGCCGGAGCTGGAGCTCCTACGAGCAGTACTTC
D: .
length: 14
V: TRBV30
J: TRBJ2-7
size: .

CDR3: CASSQDLLAGGYTQYF
DNA: TGTGCCAGCAGCCAAGATTTGCTAGCGGGGGGGTATACGCAGTATTTT
D: TRBD2
length: 16
V: TRBV4-2
J: TRBJ2-3
size: .

CDR3: CASSLPLTGDQPQHF
DNA: TGTGCCAGCAGCCTACCCCTCACAGGGGATCAGCCCCAGCATTTT
D: TRBD1
length: 15
V: TRBV28
J: TRBJ1-5
size: few

CDR3: CASSPSTGGVNEKLFF
DNA: TGTGCCAGCTCACCATCTACAGGGGGAGTTAATGAAAAACTGTTTTTT
D: TRBD1
length: 16
V: TRBV18
J: TRBJ1-4
size: few